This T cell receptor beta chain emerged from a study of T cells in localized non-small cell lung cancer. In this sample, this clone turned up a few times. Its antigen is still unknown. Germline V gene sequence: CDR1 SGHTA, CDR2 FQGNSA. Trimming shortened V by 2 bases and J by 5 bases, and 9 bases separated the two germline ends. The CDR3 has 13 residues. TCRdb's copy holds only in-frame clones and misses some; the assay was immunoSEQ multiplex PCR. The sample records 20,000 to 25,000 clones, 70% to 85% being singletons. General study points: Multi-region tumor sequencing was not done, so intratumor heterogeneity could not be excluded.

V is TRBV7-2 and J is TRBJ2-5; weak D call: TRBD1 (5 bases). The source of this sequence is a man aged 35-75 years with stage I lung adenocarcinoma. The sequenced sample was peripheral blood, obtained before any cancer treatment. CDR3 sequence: CASSLPGWETQYF. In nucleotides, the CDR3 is TGTGCCAGCAGCTTACCAGGGTGGGAGACCCAGTACTTC.